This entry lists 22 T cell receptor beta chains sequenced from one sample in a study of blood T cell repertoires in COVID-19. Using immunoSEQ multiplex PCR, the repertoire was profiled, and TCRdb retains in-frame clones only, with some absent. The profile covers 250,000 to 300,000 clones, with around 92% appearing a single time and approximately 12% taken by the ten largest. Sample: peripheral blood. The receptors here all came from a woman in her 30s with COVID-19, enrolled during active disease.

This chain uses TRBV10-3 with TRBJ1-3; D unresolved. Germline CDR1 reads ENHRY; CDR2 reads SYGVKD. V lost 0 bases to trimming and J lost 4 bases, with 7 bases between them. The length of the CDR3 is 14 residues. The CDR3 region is CAISESSQGNTIYF. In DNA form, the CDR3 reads TGTGCCATCAGTGAGTCGTCCCAGGGAAACACCATATATTTT.

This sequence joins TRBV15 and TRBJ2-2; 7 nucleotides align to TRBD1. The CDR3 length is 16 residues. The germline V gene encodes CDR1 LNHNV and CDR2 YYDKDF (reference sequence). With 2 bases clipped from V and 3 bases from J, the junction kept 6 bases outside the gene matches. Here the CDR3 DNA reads TGTGCCACCAGCAGACCGACAGGGATACACACCGGGGAGCTGTTTTTT. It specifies CATSRPTGIHTGELFF.

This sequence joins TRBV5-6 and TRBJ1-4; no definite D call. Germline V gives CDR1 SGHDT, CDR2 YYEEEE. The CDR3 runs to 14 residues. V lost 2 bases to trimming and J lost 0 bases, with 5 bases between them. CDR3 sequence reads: CASSFSATNEKLFF. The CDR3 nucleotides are TGTGCCAGCAGCTTCAGTGCAACTAATGAAAAACTGTTTTTT.

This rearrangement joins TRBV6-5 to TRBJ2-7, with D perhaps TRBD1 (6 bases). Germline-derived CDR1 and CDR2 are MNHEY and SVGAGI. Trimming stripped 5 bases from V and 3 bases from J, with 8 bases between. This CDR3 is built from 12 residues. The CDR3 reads CASSRTVYEQYF. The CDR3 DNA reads TGTGCCAGCAGTCGGACAGTCTACGAGCAGTACTTC.

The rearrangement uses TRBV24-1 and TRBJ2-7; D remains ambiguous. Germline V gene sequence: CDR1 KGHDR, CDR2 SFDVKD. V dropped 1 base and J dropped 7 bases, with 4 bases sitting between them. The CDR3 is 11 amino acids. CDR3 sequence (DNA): TGTGCCACCAGTGATTTACAGGAGCAGTACTTC. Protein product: CATSDLQEQYF.

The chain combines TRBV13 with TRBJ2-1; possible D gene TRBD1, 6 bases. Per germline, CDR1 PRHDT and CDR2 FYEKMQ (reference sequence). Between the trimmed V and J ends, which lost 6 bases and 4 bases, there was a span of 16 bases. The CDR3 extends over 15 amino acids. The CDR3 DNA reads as TGTGCCAGCAGAGACCTGGGGGCCGGTTACAATGAGCAGTTCTTC. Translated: CASRDLGAGYNEQFF.

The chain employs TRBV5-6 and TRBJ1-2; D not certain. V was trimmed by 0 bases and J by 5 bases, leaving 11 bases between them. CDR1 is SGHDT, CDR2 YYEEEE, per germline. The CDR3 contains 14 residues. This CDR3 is CASSLESQAYGYTF. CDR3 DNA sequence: TGTGCCAGCAGCTTGGAATCCCAGGCTTATGGCTACACCTTC.

The DNA of the CDR3 is TGTGCCAGTAGTATATCCGGGCAGGGGCTCGGCACTGAAGCTTTCTTT. It codes for CASSISGQGLGTEAFF. The V and J genes are TRBV19 and TRBJ1-1, with D possibly being TRBD1 (6 bases). The CDR3 loop spans 16 amino acids. V was clipped by 2 bases and J by 4 bases, with 17 bases between them. The germline CDR1 and CDR2 sequences are LNHDA and SQIVND (reference sequence).

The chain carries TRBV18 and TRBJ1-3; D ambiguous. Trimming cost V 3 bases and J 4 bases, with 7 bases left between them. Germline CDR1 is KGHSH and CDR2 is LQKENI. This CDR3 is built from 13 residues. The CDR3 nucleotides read TGTGCCAGCTCACCGGAAGCGGGAAACACCATATATTTT. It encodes CASSPEAGNTIYF.

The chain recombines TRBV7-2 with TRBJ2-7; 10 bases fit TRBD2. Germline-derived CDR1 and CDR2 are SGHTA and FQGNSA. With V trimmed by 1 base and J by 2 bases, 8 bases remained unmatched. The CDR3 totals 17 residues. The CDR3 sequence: CASSLGKTSGRPYEQYF. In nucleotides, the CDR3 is TGTGCCAGCAGCTTAGGCAAGACTAGCGGGCGACCCTACGAGCAGTACTTC.

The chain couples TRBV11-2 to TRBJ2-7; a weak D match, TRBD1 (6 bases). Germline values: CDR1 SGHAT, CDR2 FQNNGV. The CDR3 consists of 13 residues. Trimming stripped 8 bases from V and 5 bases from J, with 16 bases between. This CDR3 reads CASQGLIVHEQYF. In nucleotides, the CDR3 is TGTGCCAGCCAGGGGCTTATAGTCCACGAGCAGTACTTC.

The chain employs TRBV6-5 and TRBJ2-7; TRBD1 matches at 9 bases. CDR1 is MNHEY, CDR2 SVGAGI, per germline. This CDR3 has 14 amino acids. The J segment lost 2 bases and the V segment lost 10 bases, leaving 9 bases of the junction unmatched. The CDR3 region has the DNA TGTGCCACCCAAATCGGACAGGGGACCTACGAGCAGTACTTC. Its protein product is CATQIGQGTYEQYF.

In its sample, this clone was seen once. The CDR3 DNA reads TGTGCCAGCAGCGCCGACCGGGACAGGGTACACTATGGCTACACCTTC. Protein: CASSADRDRVHYGYTF. The chain links TRBV5-8 to TRBJ1-2; TRBD1 matches 9 bases. Unmatched junction bases numbered 10, after V lost 4 bases and J lost 3 bases. This CDR3 region has 16 residues. Germline V gives CDR1 SGHTS, CDR2 YDEGEE.

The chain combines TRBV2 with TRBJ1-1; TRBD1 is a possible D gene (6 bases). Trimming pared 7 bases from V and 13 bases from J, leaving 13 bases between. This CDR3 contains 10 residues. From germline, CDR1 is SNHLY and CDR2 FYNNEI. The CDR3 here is CASMYRVGFF. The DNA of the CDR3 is TGTGCCAGCATGTACAGGGTCGGTTTCTTT.

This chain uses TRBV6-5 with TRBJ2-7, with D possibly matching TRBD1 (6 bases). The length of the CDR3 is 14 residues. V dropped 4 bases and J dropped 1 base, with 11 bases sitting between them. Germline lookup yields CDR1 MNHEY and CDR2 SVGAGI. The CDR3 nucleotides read TGTGCCAGCAGTTCCCCAGGGGCGTCCTACGAGCAGTACTTC. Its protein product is CASSSPGASYEQYF.

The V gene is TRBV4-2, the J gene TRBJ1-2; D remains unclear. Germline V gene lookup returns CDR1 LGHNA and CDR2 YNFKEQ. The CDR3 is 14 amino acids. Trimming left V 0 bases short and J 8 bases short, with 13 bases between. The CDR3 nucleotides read TGTGCCAGCAGCCAAGATTCAGGCCACTGGGGCTACACCTTC. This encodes CASSQDSGHWGYTF.

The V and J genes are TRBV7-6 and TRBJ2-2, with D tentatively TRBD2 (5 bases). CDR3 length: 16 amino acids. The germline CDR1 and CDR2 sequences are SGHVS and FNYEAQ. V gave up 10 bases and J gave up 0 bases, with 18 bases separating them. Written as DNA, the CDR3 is TGTGCCACACCCCGAAACGCGGGCGCGAACACCGGGGAGCTGTTTTTT. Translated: CATPRNAGANTGELFF.

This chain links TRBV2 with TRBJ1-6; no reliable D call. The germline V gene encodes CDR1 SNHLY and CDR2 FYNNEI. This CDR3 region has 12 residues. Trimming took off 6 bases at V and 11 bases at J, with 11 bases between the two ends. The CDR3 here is CASSSTGPPLHF. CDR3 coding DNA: TGTGCCAGCAGCTCAACTGGGCCACCCCTCCACTTT.

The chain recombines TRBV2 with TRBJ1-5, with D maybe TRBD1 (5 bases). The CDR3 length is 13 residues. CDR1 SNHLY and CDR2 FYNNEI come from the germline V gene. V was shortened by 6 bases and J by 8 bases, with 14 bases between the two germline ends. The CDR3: CASSAREGKPQHF. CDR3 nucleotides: TGTGCCAGCAGCGCCAGGGAAGGGAAGCCCCAGCATTTT.

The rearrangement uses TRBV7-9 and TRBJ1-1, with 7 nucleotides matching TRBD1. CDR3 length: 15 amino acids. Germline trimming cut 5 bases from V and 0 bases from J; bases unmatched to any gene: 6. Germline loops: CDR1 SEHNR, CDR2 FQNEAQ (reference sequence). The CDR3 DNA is TGTGCCAGCAGCATACTGGGACAGCTGAACACTGAAGCTTTCTTT. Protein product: CASSILGQLNTEAFF. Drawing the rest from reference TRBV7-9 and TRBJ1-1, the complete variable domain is DTGVSQNPRHKITKRGQNVTFRCDPISEHNRLYWYRQTLGQGPEFLTYFQNEAQLEKSRLLSDRFSAERPKGSFSTLEIQRTEQGDSAMYLCASSILGQLNTEAFFGQGTRLTVV.

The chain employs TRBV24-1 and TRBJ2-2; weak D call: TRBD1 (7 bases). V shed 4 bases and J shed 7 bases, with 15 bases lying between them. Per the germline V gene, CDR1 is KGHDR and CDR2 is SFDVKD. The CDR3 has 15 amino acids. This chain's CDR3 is CATSDQQGRGGELFF. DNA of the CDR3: TGTGCCACCAGTGACCAACAGGGGCGGGGCGGGGAGCTGTTTTTT.

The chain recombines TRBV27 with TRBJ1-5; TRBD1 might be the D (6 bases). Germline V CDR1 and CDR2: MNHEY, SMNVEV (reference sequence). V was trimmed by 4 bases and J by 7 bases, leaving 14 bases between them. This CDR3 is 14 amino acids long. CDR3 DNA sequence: TGTGCCAGCAGTTGGGGCGGCGGGGGCCAGCCCCAGCATTTT. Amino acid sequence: CASSWGGGGQPQHF.